Sequencing of this T cell receptor (beta chain) was carried out in a study of blood T cell repertoires in COVID-19. In this sample, this clone turned up once. Some clones are missing from TCRdb's copy, which holds only in-frame ones; the method was immunoSEQ multiplex PCR. The profile covers about 73,000 clones, with more than 65% appearing a single time and 25% to 30% taken by the ten largest. The germline V gene has CDR1 MDHEN and CDR2 SYDVKM. V dropped 7 bases and J dropped 0; count of bases not matched to a gene: 9. The CDR3 has 16 amino acids. Sequencing input: peripheral blood. This sequence joins TRBV28 and TRBJ1-5, with 7 nucleotides matching TRBD1. This TCR was sampled from a human donor in a cohort sampled during active COVID-19. The CDR3 region has the DNA TGTGCCAGCATTACGACAGGGAGTTATAGCAATCAGCCCCAGCATTTT. This gives the protein CASITTGSYSNQPQHF. Full variable domain (remainder filled in from reference TRBV28 and TRBJ1-5): DVKVTQSSRYLVKRTGEKVFLECVQDMDHENMFWYRQDPGLGLRLIYFSYDVKMKEKGDIPEGYSVSREKKERFSLILESASTNQTSMYLCASITTGSYSNQPQHFGDGTRLSIL.